This T cell receptor beta chain was retrieved from a study of response to subunit inactivated influenza vaccine. TCRdb fed the RT-PCR reads into MiXCR, producing one record per CDR3 protein. The repertoire holds 500,000 to 550,000 distinct CDR3 sequences, about 7.6% seen once, with 13% in the top ten. The sample here was PBMCs from blood, taken about 24 months after vaccination. This clonotype was obtained from a man between 50 and 69 years old who received an inactivated influenza vaccine.

Here the CDR3 reads CASSRPPGQANYGYTF. CDR3 coding DNA: TGTGCCAGCAGCCGCCCTCCGGGACAGGCTAACTATGGCTACACCTTC. This chain uses TRBV6-1 with TRBJ1-2, with 8 bases that match TRBD1. The germline V gene has CDR1 MNHNS and CDR2 SASEGT. CDR3 length: 16 residues. V lost 6 bases and J lost 0; bases outside the gene matches: 9.